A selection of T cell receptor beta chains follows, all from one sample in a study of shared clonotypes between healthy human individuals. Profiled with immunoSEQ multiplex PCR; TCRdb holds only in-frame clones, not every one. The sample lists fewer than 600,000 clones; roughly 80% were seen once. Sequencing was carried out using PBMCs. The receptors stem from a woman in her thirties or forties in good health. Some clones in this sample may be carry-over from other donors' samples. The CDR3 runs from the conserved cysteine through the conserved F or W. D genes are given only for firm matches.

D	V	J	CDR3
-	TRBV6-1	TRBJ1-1	CASSELGGRGNTEAFF
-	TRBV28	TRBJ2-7	CASRHRDAIYEQYF
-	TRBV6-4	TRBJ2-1	CASSDRWSNEQFF
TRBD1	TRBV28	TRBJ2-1	CASSFPGQGSNEQFF
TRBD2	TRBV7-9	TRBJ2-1	CASSLGSGASVRTYNEQFF
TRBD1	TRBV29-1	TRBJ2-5	CSVRDRGWETQYF
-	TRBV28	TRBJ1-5	CATGTYQPQHF
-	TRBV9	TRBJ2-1	CASSPLASGYEQFF
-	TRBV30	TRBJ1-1	CAWSVAMNTEAFF
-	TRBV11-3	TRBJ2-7	CASSRIVGSSYEQYF
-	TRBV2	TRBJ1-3	CASSRGYSGNTIYF
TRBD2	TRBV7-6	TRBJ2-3	CASSQALAGGADTQYF
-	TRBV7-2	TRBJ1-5	CASSSWGGLSNQPQHF
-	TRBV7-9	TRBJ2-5	CASSWNYGQETQYF
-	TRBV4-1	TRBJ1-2	CASSQAGTWDGYTF
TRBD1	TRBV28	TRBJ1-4	CASSFRDSGQKLFF
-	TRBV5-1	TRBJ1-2	CASSLRGGDYGYTF
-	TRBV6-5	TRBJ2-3	CASSSLGTALTDTQYF
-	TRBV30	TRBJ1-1	CAWSTSRLTEAFF
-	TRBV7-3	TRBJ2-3	CASSLTPDSTDTQYF
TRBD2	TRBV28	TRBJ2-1	CASSPDPSSGSFSNEQFF
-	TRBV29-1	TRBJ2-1	CSVPHPPVNEQFF
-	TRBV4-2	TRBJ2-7	CASSQEHASSYEQYF
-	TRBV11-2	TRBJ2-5	CASASGNQETQYF
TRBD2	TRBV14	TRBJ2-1	CASSPYWLAGVDDEQFF
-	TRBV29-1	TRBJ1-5	CSVGWGSNQPQHF
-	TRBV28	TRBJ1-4	CASRSGPPNEKLFF
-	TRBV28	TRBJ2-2	CASSRNLKEELFF
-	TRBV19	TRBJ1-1	CASSMSRVGSTEAFF
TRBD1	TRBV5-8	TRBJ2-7	CASSLTGTGSDEQYF
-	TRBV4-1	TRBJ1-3	CASSQVVGTGNTIYF
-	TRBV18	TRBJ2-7	CASSPPVGDHYEQYF
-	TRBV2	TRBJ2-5	CASSLYQETQYF
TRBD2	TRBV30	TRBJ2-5	CAWASGRAGETQYF
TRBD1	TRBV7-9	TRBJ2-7	CASSLGTVTYEQYF
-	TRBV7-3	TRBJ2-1	CASSLMGGYNEQFF
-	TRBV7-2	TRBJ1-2	CASSPVQNHGYTF
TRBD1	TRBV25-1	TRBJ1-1	CASSEWGTGGLNTEAFF
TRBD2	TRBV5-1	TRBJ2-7	CASSLLDFGGAEQYF
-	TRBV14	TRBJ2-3	CASRRTSGSSTDTQYF